This entry is about one T cell receptor (beta chain). The target antigen is unknown. In making TCR beta libraries, quantitative 5'-RACE with molecular barcodes was used. TCRdb reprocessed the 5' RACE reads with MiXCR, giving one entry per CDR3 protein. The sample carries fewer than 400,000 distinct CDR3 sequences, approximately 20% recorded once. CDR1 and CDR2 (germline): MGHRA, YSYEKL. V was trimmed by 2 bases and J by 7 bases, leaving 12 bases between them. The CDR3 covers 14 residues. These data originate in a study of CD8 T cells in ankylosing spondylitis. The study, taken as a whole, reports: In ankylosing spondylitis blood, a motif of fewer than 10 highly homologous TCR beta variants appeared characteristic. Disease-linked clones were reportedly significantly enriched in matched ankylosing spondylitis synovial fluid.

The chain couples TRBV4-1 to TRBJ2-1; D gene uncertain. The source is a male donor with ankylosing spondylitis. Sequencing was performed on blood, either unsorted or a sorted T cell fraction (not recorded which). The CDR3 DNA reads TGCGCCAGCAGCCAACCTCGTACTGATAATGAGCAGTTCTTC. Translating gives CASSQPRTDNEQFF.